These 9 T cell receptor beta chains were sequenced from one sample in a study of human T cells and chemical hapten exposure. Using its own MiXCR run on the RACE reads, TCRdb lists one record per CDR3 protein. The table includes about 190,000 distinct CDR3 sequences, under 30% detected once. Indicated time point: patch test 3, about 24 weeks after DPC sensitization. Treatment of the sample: therapeutic diphenylcyclopropenone sensitization with weekly scalp DPC. The specimen was whole blood, collected in connection with sensitization to the hapten diphenylcyclopropenone (DPC). These receptors were obtained from a woman aged 40 to 55 with alopecia areata. Some clones in this sample may be carry-over from other donors' samples.

This clonotype was counted between two and nine times. The chain combines TRBV7-9 with TRBJ2-7; weak D call: TRBD2 (6 bases). Between the trimmed V and J ends, which lost 4 bases and 2 bases, there was a span of 9 bases. There are 13 residues in the CDR3. In germline, CDR1 is SEHNR, CDR2 FQNEAQ (reference sequence). This chain's CDR3 is CASSSSGAYEQYF. CDR3 sequence (DNA): TGTGCCAGCAGCTCGTCGGGGGCCTACGAGCAGTACTTC.

The gene calls are TRBV29-1 and TRBJ1-5; D remains unclear. With 7 bases removed from V and 9 bases from J, the gap between germline ends came to 16 bases. The CDR3 has 12 residues. Germline loops: CDR1 SQVTM, CDR2 ANQGSEA. The DNA of the CDR3 is TGCAGCGCCGTGAGTTCCTCGGGGCCCCAGCATTTT. Protein product: CSAVSSSGPQHF.

This chain uses TRBV7-3 with TRBJ2-1; D remains unclear. Germline-derived CDR1 and CDR2 are SGHTA and FQGTGA. Trimming pared 1 base from V and 2 bases from J, leaving 12 bases between. The CDR3 is made up of 16 amino acids. In DNA form, the CDR3 reads TGTGCCAGCAGCTTAAATGCATTTGCCCCCTACAATGAGCAGTTCTTC. Protein sequence: CASSLNAFAPYNEQFF.

This clonotype was seen just once. CDR3 sequence: CAIREAGAYEQYF. The CDR3 DNA sequence: TGTGCCATCCGAGAAGCGGGAGCTTACGAGCAGTACTTC. The V gene is TRBV10-3, the J gene TRBJ2-7, with 8 nucleotides matching TRBD2. The CDR3 extends over 13 amino acids. Per the germline V gene, CDR1 is ENHRY and CDR2 is SYGVKD. J lost 4 bases, V lost 8 bases, and 7 bases had no gene match.

The CDR3 sequence: CATSSSGPEQYF. The CDR3 DNA reads TGTGCCACCAGCAGTTCGGGACCCGAGCAGTACTTC. The chain combines TRBV15 with TRBJ2-7, with D possibly called TRBD1 or TRBD2 (5 bases each). This CDR3 has 12 amino acids. Germline CDR1 and CDR2: LNHNV and YYDKDF (reference sequence). V was trimmed by 3 bases and J by 6 bases, leaving 9 bases between them.

To note about this clonotype: One end of the junction does not line up with germline, which may come from a read error. This chain links TRBV20-1 with TRBJ2-7; the D is unclear. Germline V gene sequence: CDR1 DFQATT, CDR2 SNEGSKA (reference sequence). This CDR3 comprises 12 residues. In DNA form, the CDR3 reads TGCAGTGCTAGGGCCGGTTCCTTCGAGCAGTACTTC. Translating it yields CSARAGSFEQYF.

This clonotype was counted only a few times. The V gene is TRBV4-3, the J gene TRBJ2-7; TRBD2 aligns across 7 bases. This CDR3 has 14 residues. Trimming took 0 bases from V and 5 from J; bases not matched to a gene: 4. Germline lookup yields CDR1 LGHNA and CDR2 YSLEER. The CDR3 DNA sequence: TGCGCCAGCAGCCAAGATCATCGGGAGGACGAGCAGTACTTC. Residues: CASSQDHREDEQYF.

J is TRBJ1-2 and V is TRBV20-1, with 10 positions matching TRBD1. Germline V gene data show CDR1 as DFQATT and CDR2 as SNEGSKA (reference sequence). The CDR3 length is 15 residues. Trimming removed 2 bases from V and 6 bases from J; junction bases left unmatched: 9. In nucleotides, the CDR3 is TGCAGTGCTAGACCGGGACAGGGGAAATTCAATGGCTACACCTTC. The encoded protein is CSARPGQGKFNGYTF.

The J gene is TRBJ2-5, the V gene TRBV11-2; 10 bases are shared with TRBD2. This CDR3 spans 15 amino acids. Trimming at V came to 5 bases and at J to 0 bases, leaving 3 bases not matched to a gene. The germline gives CDR1 SGHAT, CDR2 FQNNGV. CDR3 residues: CASSKTSGYQETQYF. The DNA of the CDR3 is TGTGCCAGCAGCAAGACTAGCGGGTACCAAGAGACCCAGTACTTC.